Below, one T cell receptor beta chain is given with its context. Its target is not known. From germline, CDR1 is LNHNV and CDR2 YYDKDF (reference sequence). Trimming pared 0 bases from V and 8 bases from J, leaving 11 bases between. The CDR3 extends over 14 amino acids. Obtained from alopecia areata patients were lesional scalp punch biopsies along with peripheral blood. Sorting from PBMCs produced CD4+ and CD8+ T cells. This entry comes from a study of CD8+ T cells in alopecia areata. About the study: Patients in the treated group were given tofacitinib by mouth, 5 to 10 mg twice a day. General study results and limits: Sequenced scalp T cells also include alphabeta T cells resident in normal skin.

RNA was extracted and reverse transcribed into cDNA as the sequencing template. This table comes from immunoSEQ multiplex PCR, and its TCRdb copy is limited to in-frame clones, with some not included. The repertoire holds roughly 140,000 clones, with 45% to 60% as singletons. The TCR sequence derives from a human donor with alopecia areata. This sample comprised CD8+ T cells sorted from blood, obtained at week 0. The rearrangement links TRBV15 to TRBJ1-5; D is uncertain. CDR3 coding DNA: TGTGCCACCAGCAGAGATTTTGGAGCGGAGCCCCAGCATTTT. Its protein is CATSRDFGAEPQHF.